Below, 24 T cell receptor beta chains from the same sample are listed, as sequenced in a study of OX40 agonist ivuxolimab in advanced cancers. The assay was immunoSEQ multiplex PCR, and TCRdb's table has in-frame clones only and misses some. The table includes 70,000 to 85,000 clones, approximately 93% detected once. This material consisted of CD4+ or CD8+ T cells sorted from blood, taken in a trial of the OX40 agonist ivuxolimab. These TCRs come from an adult with an advanced solid tumor such as melanoma, head and neck, liver or kidney cancer.

The CDR3 coding sequence is TGCGCCAGCAGCTTGGGTCCGACGGAGACTAACTATGGCTACACCTTC. This encodes CASSLGPTETNYGYTF. V usage is TRBV5-1 and J usage is TRBJ1-2; D call uncertain. Between the trimmed V and J ends, which lost 0 bases and 0 bases, there was a span of 12 bases. The germline CDR1 and CDR2 sequences are SGHRS and YFSETQ. This CDR3 comprises 16 residues. Drawing the rest from reference TRBV5-1 and TRBJ1-2, the complete variable domain is KAGVTQTPRYLIKTRGQQVTLSCSPISGHRSVSWYQQTPGQGLQFLFEYFSETQRNKGNFPGRFSGRQFSNSRSEMNVSTLELGDSALYLCASSLGPTETNYGYTFGSGTRLTVV.

The chain combines TRBV19 with TRBJ2-7; 9 bases are a match to TRBD2. The CDR3 contains 13 residues. The V gene's germline CDR1 is LNHDA and CDR2 SQIVND (reference sequence). The V segment lost 6 bases and the J segment 5 bases; nucleotides outside the gene matches: 5. The CDR3 bases are TGTGCCAGTAGCGGACTAGCGAACGACGAGCAGTACTTC. Translation gives CASSGLANDEQYF.

This clone was recorded once. The rearrangement joins TRBV27 to TRBJ1-5, with D uncertain. With 6 bases removed from V and 3 bases from J, the gap between germline ends came to 9 bases. The CDR3 extends over 13 amino acids. CDR1 is MNHEY and CDR2 is SMNVEV in the germline V gene (reference sequence). CDR3: CASSLTVNQPQHF. CDR3 DNA: TGTGCCAGCAGCCTTACAGTCAATCAGCCCCAGCATTTT.

This chain joins TRBV28 and TRBJ2-1, with D perhaps TRBD2 (6 bases). The CDR3 has 17 residues. Trimming took 2 bases from V and 4 from J, leaving 18 bases between them. CDR1 is MDHEN and CDR2 is SYDVKM in the germline V gene. The DNA for the CDR3 is TGTGCCAGCAGTTTAGGGTCGAGCGGGTGGACTTACAATGAGCAGTTCTTC. It is translated as CASSLGSSGWTYNEQFF.

The chain is built from TRBV12-5 and TRBJ1-2; D remains unclear. The germline CDR1 and CDR2 sequences are LGHNT and FRNRAP. The CDR3 is 16 amino acids. Trimming took 1 base from V and 0 from J, leaving 12 bases between them. The CDR3 protein is CASGLGREVTNYGYTF. Here the CDR3 DNA reads TGTGCTAGTGGTTTGGGCCGGGAGGTTACTAACTATGGCTACACCTTC. The whole variable domain, remainder taken from reference TRBV12-5 and TRBJ1-2, is DARVTQTPRHKVTEMGQEVTMRCQPILGHNTVFWYRQTMMQGLELLAYFRNRAPLDDSGMPKDRFSAEMPDATLATLKIQPSEPRDSAVYFCASGLGREVTNYGYTFGSGTRLTVV.

The V gene is TRBV19, the J gene TRBJ2-2, with D tentatively TRBD1 (5 bases). V was clipped by 7 bases and J by 1 base, with 13 bases between them. CDR1 and CDR2 (germline): LNHDA, SQIVND (reference sequence). The CDR3 spans 15 residues. The chain's CDR3 is CASTPTQGNTGELFF. Here the CDR3 DNA reads TGTGCCAGTACCCCAACGCAGGGGAACACCGGGGAGCTGTTTTTT.

The count of this clone is one. The chain links TRBV7-3 to TRBJ1-5, with D hard to call. Germline V gene data show CDR1 as SGHTA and CDR2 as FQGTGA. V lost 2 bases, J lost 8 bases, and 16 bases lay in between. The CDR3 has 15 residues. Here the CDR3 reads CASSLAGRYDEPQHF. The CDR3, as DNA: TGTGCCAGCAGCTTAGCCGGAAGGTACGACGAGCCCCAGCATTTT.

This clone was observed once. The chain employs TRBV7-9 and TRBJ2-1; D may be TRBD2 (6 bases). Germline CDR1 reads SEHNR; CDR2 reads FQNEAQ (reference sequence). V lost 3 bases, J lost 14 bases, and 14 bases lay in between. The CDR3 is made up of 12 amino acids. The CDR3 loop reads CASSLGLGGKFF. The CDR3 bases are TGTGCCAGCAGCTTGGGTTTGGGCGGGAAGTTCTTC.

The chain carries TRBV14 and TRBJ2-4; D gene unclear. Trimming stripped 0 bases from V and 6 bases from J, with 6 bases between. CDR1 is SGHDN, CDR2 FVKESK, per germline. CDR3 length: 13 amino acids. The CDR3 loop is CASSQDWGNIQYF. The CDR3, as DNA: TGTGCCAGCAGCCAAGACTGGGGAAACATTCAGTACTTC. The complete variable domain, with remaining parts taken from reference TRBV14 and TRBJ2-4, reads EAGVTQFPSHSVIEKGQTVTLRCDPISGHDNLYWYRRVMGKEIKFLLHFVKESKQDESGMPNNRFLAERTGGTYSTLKVQPAELEDSGVYFCASSQDWGNIQYFGAGTRLSVL.

The chain carries TRBV30 and TRBJ1-2; D not resolved. Looked up from germline, CDR1 is GTSNPN and CDR2 is SVGIG (reference sequence). V gave up 5 bases and J gave up 0 bases, with 28 bases separating them. The CDR3 length is 19 residues. CDR3 region: CAWLGDAYSPYEANYGYTF. The CDR3 region has the DNA TGTGCCTGGTTGGGAGACGCGTACAGCCCGTATGAAGCTAACTATGGCTACACCTTC.

This clone has only one observation. V gene TRBV5-1 combines with J gene TRBJ2-2, with a possible D match to TRBD2 (6 bases). CDR1 is SGHRS and CDR2 is YFSETQ in the germline V gene. This CDR3 has 19 residues. V was trimmed by 1 base and J by 4 bases, leaving 23 bases between them. CDR3 bases: TGCGCCAGCAGCTTGATTTCTCCTTCTCAGCGGGTGTTCACCGGGGAGCTGTTTTTT. Translating it yields CASSLISPSQRVFTGELFF. Using reference TRBV5-1 and TRBJ2-2 for the parts outside the CDR3, the full variable domain is KAGVTQTPRYLIKTRGQQVTLSCSPISGHRSVSWYQQTPGQGLQFLFEYFSETQRNKGNFPGRFSGRQFSNSRSEMNVSTLELGDSALYLCASSLISPSQRVFTGELFFGEGSRLTVL.

The rearrangement joins TRBV7-8 to TRBJ1-1; possible D gene TRBD1, 5 bases. There are 15 residues in the CDR3. Per the germline V gene, CDR1 is SGHVS and CDR2 is FQNEAQ. V lost 1 base and J lost 6, with 15 bases in between. The CDR3 bases are TGTGCCAGCAGCTTAGGGGTCAGGGATTACGCTGAAGCTTTCTTT. The encoded protein is CASSLGVRDYAEAFF.

This clone was observed a single time. As DNA, the CDR3 is TGTGCCAGTAGTTGGACCCTTAGTCAAGAAGCTTTCTTT. Its protein is CASSWTLSQEAFF. The chain joins TRBV19 to TRBJ1-1, with no clear D. The V and J ends lost 5 bases and 8 bases respectively, with 15 bases between them. CDR1 LNHDA and CDR2 SQIVND come from the germline V gene (reference sequence). This CDR3 region has 13 residues.

The chain carries TRBV19 and TRBJ2-7; 7 bases match TRBD2. CDR1 is LNHDA, CDR2 SQIVND, per germline (reference sequence). This CDR3 region has 14 residues. V shed 1 base and J 5 bases; nucleotides not matched to a gene: 5. The CDR3 region is CASSIGAGRNEQYF. As DNA, the CDR3 is TGTGCCAGTAGTATAGGAGCGGGGAGGAACGAGCAGTACTTC.

The chain couples TRBV6-5 to TRBJ2-2; D is unresolved. This CDR3 comprises 12 residues. CDR1 is MNHEY and CDR2 is SVGAGI in the germline V gene. The V end lost 7 bases, the J end lost 5 bases, and 8 bases lay between the germline ends. The CDR3 sequence is CASTFGTGELFF. The DNA of the CDR3 is TGTGCCAGCACGTTTGGGACCGGGGAGCTGTTTTTT.

This clone was detected only once. This rearrangement joins TRBV7-6 to TRBJ2-1; TRBD2 agrees at 12 bases. Looked up from germline, CDR1 is SGHVS and CDR2 is FNYEAQ. V lost 2 bases and J lost 5; bases outside the gene matches: 1. The CDR3 extends over 15 amino acids. CDR3: CASSLWTSGDNEQFF. CDR3 nucleotides: TGTGCCAGCAGCTTATGGACTAGCGGGGACAATGAGCAGTTCTTC.

V is TRBV7-8 and J is TRBJ2-3, with 7 bases fitting TRBD2. V trimming: 2 bases; J trimming: 4 bases; junction bases outside the gene matches: 6. The CDR3 is made up of 15 amino acids. Germline V gives CDR1 SGHVS, CDR2 FQNEAQ. The CDR3 loop is CASSLWGGSADTQYF. CDR3 DNA sequence: TGTGCCAGCAGCTTATGGGGCGGGAGCGCAGATACGCAGTATTTT.

The chain links TRBV9 to TRBJ2-7; 7 bases fit TRBD1. CDR3 length: 14 residues. J lost 0 bases, V lost 3 bases, and 3 bases had no gene match. From germline, CDR1 is SGDLS and CDR2 YYNGEE. The CDR3 spells CASSGRDSSYEQYF. The CDR3 region has the DNA TGTGCCAGCAGCGGCCGGGACAGCTCCTACGAGCAGTACTTC.

V gene TRBV7-3 combines with J gene TRBJ2-7; TRBD2 is a possible D gene (6 bases). The CDR3 consists of 15 residues. V gave up 5 bases and J gave up 7 bases, with 21 bases separating them. Germline assignment: CDR1 SGHTA and CDR2 FQGTGA. The CDR3 DNA follows: TGTGCCAGCAGCCCAACCGGGACTTCGGGGAGTGAGCAGTACTTC. Its translation: CASSPTGTSGSEQYF.

With regard to this clone: With a far larger clone one base away, a read error is the likely cause. The same CDR3 is also encoded by other DNA sequences in this sample. The J gene is TRBJ1-5, the V gene TRBV4-3; D unresolved. Per germline, CDR1 LGHNA and CDR2 YSLEER. The CDR3 runs 15 residues. V shed 0 bases and J shed 4 bases, with 10 bases lying between them. DNA of the CDR3: TGCGCCAGCAGCCAAGAAGCGGGAAATAATCAGCCCCAGCATTTT. Amino acids: CASSQEAGNNQPQHF.

The chain employs TRBV5-5 and TRBJ1-1; tentative D call: TRBD1 (5 bases). The CDR3 is made up of 14 amino acids. CDR1 SGHKS and CDR2 YYEKEE come from the germline V gene (reference sequence). Trimming cost V 6 bases and J 5 bases, with 17 bases left between them. CDR3 in amino acids: CASTYGVRETEAFF. For the CDR3, the DNA is TGTGCCAGCACCTATGGGGTCAGGGAAACTGAAGCTTTCTTT.

The chain employs TRBV13 and TRBJ1-2; D may be TRBD1 (5 bases). Trimming stripped 3 bases from V and 3 bases from J, with 11 bases between. In germline, CDR1 is PRHDT, CDR2 FYEKMQ (reference sequence). The CDR3 spans 14 residues. The CDR3 DNA reads TGTGCCAGCAGCTTTAGGGGTTCTCACTATGGCTACACCTTC. It codes for CASSFRGSHYGYTF. Full variable domain (missing parts from reference TRBV13 and TRBJ1-2): AAGVIQSPRHLIKEKRETATLKCYPIPRHDTVYWYQQGPGQDPQFLISFYEKMQSDKGSIPDRFSAQQFSDYHSELNMSSLELGDSALYFCASSFRGSHYGYTFGSGTRLTVV.

The chain carries TRBV7-9 and TRBJ2-6, with D possibly being TRBD1 (6 bases). The CDR3 length is 17 residues. Germline loops: CDR1 SEHNR, CDR2 FQNEAQ (reference sequence). V lost 5 bases to trimming and J lost 3 bases, with 17 bases between them. CDR3 nucleotides: TGTGCCAGCAGCCCACGGACCACAGGGCGTGGGGCCAACGTCCTGACTTTC. It is translated as CASSPRTTGRGANVLTF. Filled out from reference TRBV7-9 and TRBJ2-6, the complete variable domain reads DTGVSQNPRHKITKRGQNVTFRCDPISEHNRLYWYRQTLGQGPEFLTYFQNEAQLEKSRLLSDRFSAERPKGSFSTLEIQRTEQGDSAMYLCASSPRTTGRGANVLTFGAGSRLTVL.

This clone has only one observation. V gene TRBV5-1 combines with J gene TRBJ2-7; perhaps TRBD1 as D (5 bases). Germline V gives CDR1 SGHRS, CDR2 YFSETQ. Trimming took 4 bases from V and 3 from J, leaving 11 bases between them. The CDR3 contains 13 residues. CDR3 in DNA: TGCGCCAGCAGCATAGGACAAGACTACGAGCAGTACTTC. Its protein is CASSIGQDYEQYF.